One and the same sample provided the 31 T cell receptor beta chains below, sequenced in a study of regulatory T cells in long-lasting Graves disease. Libraries of TCR beta came from iRepertoire HTBI primers plus Arm-PCR of CDR3 regions. Each CDR3 protein gets one entry after TCRdb re-called the multiplex PCR reads with MiXCR. The data contain 300,000 to 400,000 distinct CDR3 sequences, 15% to 20% of them singletons. Indicated time point: newly diagnosed GD, antithyroid drugs for less than 3 months. From RNA extracted from PBMCs, the TCR library was made. The sequenced sample was peripheral blood mononuclear cells (PBMCs), obtained at new diagnosis, from a patient treated with antithyroid drugs. Every receptor here comes from a female donor with Graves disease.

This chain connects TRBV19 to TRBJ2-1; 9 bases are shared with TRBD2. Germline CDR1 and CDR2: LNHDA and SQIVND (reference sequence). The CDR3 is 17 residues long. V was clipped by 1 base and J by 5 bases; unmatched bases: 9. CDR3 coding DNA: TGTGCCAGTAGTATAGCCCAACTTTCTAGCGGGAACAATGAGCAGTTCTTC. This translates into CASSIAQLSSGNNEQFF. Drawing the rest from reference TRBV19 and TRBJ2-1, the complete variable domain is DGGITQSPKYLFRKEGQNVTLSCEQNLNHDAMYWYRQDPGQGLRLIYYSQIVNDFQKGDIAEGYSVSREKKESFPLTVTSAQKNPTAFYLCASSIAQLSSGNNEQFFGPGTRLTVL.

This clonotype showed up many times. This sequence joins TRBV30 and TRBJ1-1; D is undetermined. CDR3 length equals 12 residues. V dropped 0 bases and J dropped 4 bases, with 6 bases sitting between them. CDR1 is GTSNPN and CDR2 is SVGIG in the germline V gene (reference sequence). The CDR3 coding sequence is TGTGCCTGGAGTGTAGGAGGCACTGAAGCTTTCTTT. It is translated as CAWSVGGTEAFF. Full variable domain (missing parts from reference TRBV30 and TRBJ1-1): SQTIHQWPATLVQPVGSPLSLECTVEGTSNPNLYWYRQAAGRGLQLLFYSVGIGQISSEVPQNLSASRPQDRQFILSSKKLLLSDSGFYLCAWSVGGTEAFFGQGTRLTVV.

The chain combines TRBV10-3 with TRBJ2-7, with D possibly being TRBD2 (6 bases). The CDR3 spans 13 residues. The V and J ends lost 8 bases and 3 bases respectively, with 14 bases between them. Per the germline V gene, CDR1 is ENHRY and CDR2 is SYGVKD. CDR3 bases: TGTGCCATCGGAGGGGTCGCGGGCTACGAGCAGTACTTC. It codes for CAIGGVAGYEQYF.

V usage is TRBV5-5 and J usage is TRBJ1-2, with D possibly matching TRBD1 (6 bases). In germline, CDR1 is SGHKS, CDR2 YYEKEE (reference sequence). The CDR3 is 14 residues long. V lost 0 bases to trimming and J lost 4 bases, with 10 bases between them. The CDR3 protein is CASSLETGTYGYTF. The DNA of the CDR3 is TGTGCCAGCAGCTTGGAAACAGGGACCTATGGCTACACCTTC.

The sample holds many counts of this clonotype. This chain connects TRBV12-3 or TRBV12-4 to TRBJ1-1; D remains unclear. V lost 3 bases and J lost 5, with 10 bases in between. CDR3 length: 13 amino acids. CDR3 sequence: CASSFGSGTEAFF. Here the CDR3 DNA reads TGTGCCAGCAGTTTCGGGTCGGGAACTGAAGCTTTCTTT.

The V and J genes are TRBV28 and TRBJ2-7, with TRBD2 as a possible D gene (5 bases). Trimming shortened V by 3 bases and J by 0 bases, and 18 bases separated the two germline ends. The CDR3 covers 17 residues. Per the germline V gene, CDR1 is MDHEN and CDR2 is SYDVKM. CDR3: CASSFRSLGLPSYEQYF. As DNA, the CDR3 is TGTGCCAGCAGTTTTCGTTCGTTAGGACTCCCCTCCTACGAGCAGTACTTC.

The gene calls are TRBV12-5 and TRBJ1-5, with D maybe TRBD1 (5 bases). Deletions cut 4 bases from V and 6 bases from J, with 22 bases between. The CDR3 covers 17 residues. Germline V gene lookup returns CDR1 LGHNT and CDR2 FRNRAP. The CDR3 is CASGSSEGSLGPQPQHF. The DNA for the CDR3 is TGTGCTAGTGGTTCCTCGGAAGGTTCTCTGGGGCCTCAGCCCCAGCATTTT.

Details on this clonotype: At one of its ends the junction is not consistent with the germline gene, which may arise from a read error. The V gene is TRBV3-1, the J gene TRBJ1-1; a weak D match, TRBD1 (6 bases). This CDR3 contains 18 residues. Per the germline V gene, CDR1 is LGHDT and CDR2 is YNNKEL (reference sequence). The DNA of the CDR3 is TGTGCCAGCAGCCAATGGAGGGGGGCGAATGCACTGAACACTGAAGCTCTCTTT. It codes for CASSQWRGANALNTEALF.

This clonotype came up many times. This chain connects TRBV30 to TRBJ2-5; the D is unclear. This CDR3 is 13 amino acids long. Germline V gene data show CDR1 as GTSNPN and CDR2 as SVGIG (reference sequence). The ends were cut back, 1 base at V and 0 bases at J, with 6 bases in the middle. CDR3 sequence: CAWSGHNQETQYF. In DNA, the CDR3 is TGTGCCTGGAGTGGACATAACCAAGAGACCCAGTACTTC.

The chain employs TRBV28 and TRBJ2-6, with D unclear. CDR3 length equals 16 residues. The V gene's germline CDR1 is MDHEN and CDR2 SYDVKM. V lost 4 bases and J lost 0, with 10 bases in between. The CDR3 DNA sequence: TGTGCCAGCAGTTCCGGACGGTTCTCTGGGGCCAACGTCCTGACTTTC. Its translation is CASSSGRFSGANVLTF.

In its sample, this clonotype was seen many times. V usage is TRBV6-1 and J usage is TRBJ2-7, with TRBD2 matching 9 bases. The CDR3 sequence is 14 residues long. V trimming: 5 bases; J trimming: 0 bases; junction bases outside the gene matches: 2. The germline gives CDR1 MNHNS, CDR2 SASEGT. Here the CDR3 reads CASSRREGSYEQYF. The DNA of the CDR3 is TGTGCCAGCAGTCGGCGGGAGGGCTCCTACGAGCAGTACTTC.

The genes are TRBV15 and TRBJ2-5; 8 bases are shared with TRBD2. V gave up 3 bases and J gave up 3 bases; unmatched junction bases: 18. This CDR3 has 19 amino acids. Germline CDR1 is LNHNV and CDR2 is YYDKDF (reference sequence). The CDR3 reads CATSRTGGGEGGWKETQYF. In DNA form, the CDR3 reads TGTGCCACCAGCAGGACGGGGGGGGGTGAAGGCGGCTGGAAAGAGACCCAGTACTTC.

This clonotype was detected a few times. The junction shows a germline mismatch at one end, possibly a read error. The genes are TRBV5-1 and TRBJ2-3, with TRBD2 matching 9 bases. Germline V gene sequence: CDR1 SGHRS, CDR2 YFSETQ. The CDR3 sequence is 15 residues long. CDR3 in DNA: TGTGCCAGCAGCTTGGGAGAGCGGGAGGCAGATACGCAGTATTTT. Protein: CASSLGEREADTQYF.

This clonotype has a count of ten or more. The V call is TRBV2, the J call TRBJ1-1; D is ambiguous. This CDR3 contains 12 residues. Germline values: CDR1 SNHLY, CDR2 FYNNEI. Trimming removed 8 bases from V and 4 bases from J, with 11 bases in between. CDR3 nucleotides: TGTGCCAGCCGCGGACCCAGCACTGAAGCTTTCTTT. Amino acids: CASRGPSTEAFF.

This clonotype showed up many times. V is TRBV28 and J is TRBJ2-5, with D uncertain. This CDR3 has 14 residues. Germline-derived CDR1 and CDR2 are MDHEN and SYDVKM. V was shortened by 3 bases and J by 4 bases, with 12 bases between the two germline ends. The CDR3 sequence is CASSFRESTETQYF. The CDR3 region has the DNA TGTGCCAGCAGTTTTAGGGAAAGCACAGAGACCCAGTACTTC.

Many counts were recorded for this clonotype. The gene calls are TRBV2 and TRBJ1-1; D remains unclear. CDR1 SNHLY and CDR2 FYNNEI come from the germline V gene. Trimming pared 6 bases from V and 11 bases from J, leaving 22 bases between. This CDR3 region has 14 residues. The CDR3 sequence: CASRSRLEAARAFF. In DNA, the CDR3 is TGTGCCAGCAGGTCCCGGTTGGAGGCGGCGAGGGCTTTCTTT.

This clonotype showed up many times. This rearrangement joins TRBV27 to TRBJ1-1; 10 bases are shared with TRBD1. This CDR3 has 16 amino acids. V trimming: 5 bases; J trimming: 3 bases; junction bases outside the gene matches: 9. The germline V gene has CDR1 MNHEY and CDR2 SMNVEV (reference sequence). The CDR3 loop reads CASSALDRGLYTEAFF. The CDR3 DNA follows: TGTGCCAGCAGTGCCCTCGACAGGGGGCTGTACACTGAAGCTTTCTTT.

This clonotype was found many times. The genes are TRBV20-1 and TRBJ1-5; the D is unclear. V lost 2 bases to trimming and J lost 7 bases, with 9 bases between them. The germline gives CDR1 DFQATT, CDR2 SNEGSKA (reference sequence). The length of the CDR3 is 12 residues. The CDR3 DNA is TGCAGTGCTAGAAACCGTGGGCAGCCCCAGCATTTT. Translation: CSARNRGQPQHF.

This clonotype was observed at least ten times. The chain couples TRBV6-2 or TRBV6-3 to TRBJ2-3, with TRBD2 matching over 7 bases. There are 15 residues in the CDR3. The V segment lost 0 bases and the J segment 4 bases; nucleotides outside the gene matches: 4. Germline CDR1 is MNHEY and CDR2 is SVGEGT. CDR3 in DNA: TGTGCCAGCAGTTACTCGACTAGCTTCGCAGATACGCAGTATTTT. Protein product: CASSYSTSFADTQYF.

This clonotype was observed many times. This rearrangement joins TRBV12-3 or TRBV12-4 to TRBJ1-1; the match to TRBD1 covers 8 bases. The J segment lost 4 bases and the V segment lost 2 bases, leaving 9 bases of the junction unmatched. The CDR3 totals 16 residues. Written as DNA, the CDR3 is TGTGCCAGCAGTTTATCAGGGGGCGAGAGGGGCACTGAAGCTTTCTTT. Residues: CASSLSGGERGTEAFF.

This chain joins TRBV12-3 or TRBV12-4 and TRBJ2-4; either TRBD1 or TRBD2 may fit D (5 bases each). With 3 bases removed from V and 8 bases from J, the gap between germline ends came to 11 bases. The CDR3 extends over 13 amino acids. CDR3 region: CASSLERGDIQYF. For the CDR3, the DNA is TGTGCCAGCAGTTTGGAGAGGGGTGACATTCAGTACTTC.

This sequence joins TRBV7-9 and TRBJ1-2, with 8 nucleotides matching TRBD1. Germline V gives CDR1 SEHNR, CDR2 FQNEAQ (reference sequence). Losses at the gene ends were 3 bases for V and 7 bases for J; bases not matched to a gene: 7. The CDR3 totals 14 residues. The chain's CDR3 is CASSFSDRVSGYTF. Written as DNA, the CDR3 is TGTGCCAGCAGCTTCTCGGACAGGGTTAGTGGCTACACCTTC. The variable domain in full, completed from reference TRBV7-9 and TRBJ1-2, reads DTGVSQNPRHKITKRGQNVTFRCDPISEHNRLYWYRQTLGQGPEFLTYFQNEAQLEKSRLLSDRFSAERPKGSFSTLEIQRTEQGDSAMYLCASSFSDRVSGYTFGSGTRLTVV.

This clonotype appeared a few times. CDR3 in amino acids: CSVVNSYQETQYF. CDR3 nucleotide sequence: TGCAGCGTTGTAAACAGTTACCAAGAGACCCAGTACTTC. The chain has TRBV29-1 and TRBJ2-5; the D is unclear. V lost 4 bases to trimming and J lost 0 bases, with 9 bases between them. In germline, CDR1 is SQVTM, CDR2 ANQGSEA. The CDR3 contains 13 residues.

This clonotype has more than one count but fewer than ten. The chain employs TRBV30 and TRBJ2-3, with TRBD1 matching 10 bases. V dropped 1 base and J dropped 2; count of bases not matched to a gene: 3. Germline V lookup: CDR1 GTSNPN, CDR2 SVGIG (reference sequence). This CDR3 comprises 15 residues. The CDR3 DNA sequence: TGTGCCTGGAGTGGAGGGACAGGGGACACAGATACGCAGTATTTT. This translates into CAWSGGTGDTDTQYF.

This clonotype occurred a few times. The chain combines TRBV5-1 with TRBJ2-5; D is undetermined. Germline loops: CDR1 SGHRS, CDR2 YFSETQ. This CDR3 has 18 amino acids. V lost 3 bases and J lost 4, with 25 bases in between. CDR3 bases: TGCGCCAGCAGCTCGACACAAGTAGGAGTCTCCCATGCAGAGACCCAGTACTTC. Protein: CASSSTQVGVSHAETQYF.

This clonotype has a count of ten or more. The chain links TRBV12-3 or TRBV12-4 to TRBJ1-2; TRBD1 agrees at 10 bases. This CDR3 contains 14 residues. The junction had 8 bases not matched to a gene; V was cut back by 6 bases and J by 7 bases. CDR3 DNA sequence: TGTGCCAGCAGCCTAGGGACAGGGGTGGGTGGCTACACCTTC. It is translated as CASSLGTGVGGYTF.

This clonotype was seen many times. The chain links TRBV19 to TRBJ1-2; D gene uncertain. The CDR3 runs 15 residues. The germline V gene has CDR1 LNHDA and CDR2 SQIVND (reference sequence). Trimming removed 6 bases from V and 4 bases from J, with 18 bases in between. The DNA of the CDR3 is TGTGCCAGTAGCTCAACCGCTTCCCTCATCTATGGCTACACCTTC. Translation: CASSSTASLIYGYTF.

The rearrangement joins TRBV6-1 to TRBJ2-2, with 7 positions matching TRBD1. J gave up 2 bases and V 9 bases, and 3 bases lay outside the gene matches. Germline V CDR1 and CDR2: MNHNS, SASEGT. This CDR3 is 13 amino acids long. The CDR3 DNA follows: TGTGCCAGAGGGACAGTTAACACCGGGGAGCTGTTTTTT. It yields the protein CARGTVNTGELFF.

The rearrangement joins TRBV11-2 to TRBJ2-7; tentatively, D is TRBD2 (6 bases). V lost 3 bases to trimming and J lost 5 bases, with 14 bases between them. The CDR3 extends over 14 amino acids. The germline gives CDR1 SGHAT, CDR2 FQNNGV. CDR3 in amino acids: CASSFRGIGNEQYF. CDR3 sequence (DNA): TGTGCCAGCAGCTTCCGCGGGATTGGGAACGAGCAGTACTTC.

The sample holds many counts of this clonotype. This chain links TRBV19 with TRBJ2-5, with 9 bases that match TRBD1. The germline CDR1 and CDR2 sequences are LNHDA and SQIVND (reference sequence). The CDR3 runs to 15 residues. Trimming cost V 4 bases and J 2 bases; bases outside gene matches: 5. The CDR3 sequence is CASSTGGTGQETQYF. Written as DNA, the CDR3 is TGTGCCAGTAGTACCGGTGGGACAGGGCAAGAGACCCAGTACTTC.

This clonotype was counted a few times. The CDR3 DNA reads as TGCGCCAGCAGCTTTGGGGACAGACCGTACACCATATATTTT. Protein product: CASSFGDRPYTIYF. The chain uses TRBV5-1 and TRBJ1-3; 7 nucleotides line up with TRBD1. The CDR3 totals 14 residues. Germline CDR1 reads SGHRS; CDR2 reads YFSETQ. V dropped 2 bases and J dropped 8; count of bases not matched to a gene: 7.